This is a list of T cell receptor beta chains from one sample in a study of cytomegalovirus exposure and HLA in healthy donors. Sequencing was performed with immunoSEQ multiplex PCR; in TCRdb, only in-frame clones are kept and a portion is missing. This sample yields over 150,000 clones, of which approximately 86% are seen a single time; 2% to 2.5% belongs to the top ten. Material: PBMCs. The receptors were sampled from a young woman in good health and CMV-seronegative. Each CDR3 is given with its conserved first and last residue. A D gene is named only where the DNA matches it firmly. The size field is filled for only some rows; it gives once, few, many or a size class.

CASSVRGLGNGNTIYF,TGTGCCAGCAGTGTACGGGGTCTGGGTAATGGAAACACCATATATTTT,NA,NA,TRBV25-1,TRBJ1-3
CASSFGGNYGYTF,TGTGCCAGCAGCTTTGGGGGGAACTATGGCTACACCTTC,NA,NA,TRBV5-6,TRBJ1-2
CASTWGPASSYNEQFF,TGTGCCAGCACCTGGGGGCCCGCGAGCTCCTACAATGAGCAGTTCTTC,NA,NA,TRBV5-6,TRBJ2-1
CASSLGWGRQSPLHF,TGTGCCAGCAGCCTCGGATGGGGGCGGCAATCACCCCTCCACTTT,NA,NA,TRBV6-5,TRBJ1-6
CAWSVQVISSGANVLTF,TGTGCCTGGAGTGTACAGGTTATCTCCTCTGGGGCCAACGTCCTGACTTTC,NA,NA,TRBV30,TRBJ2-6
CATSTRKGGGFKYQETQYF,TGTGCCACCAGCACTCGTAAGGGCGGAGGATTCAAGTACCAAGAGACCCAGTACTTC,NA,NA,TRBV15,TRBJ2-5
CASSRGVLEKLFF,TGTGCCAGCAGCCGGGGGGTTCTTGAAAAACTGTTTTTT,NA,NA,TRBV7-9,TRBJ1-4
CASSLRGYEQYF,TGTGCCAGCAGCTTACGGGGCTACGAGCAGTACTTC,few,NA,TRBV7-8,TRBJ2-7
CSVAGTDHYEQYF,TGCAGCGTTGCAGGTACAGACCACTACGAGCAGTACTTC,once,NA,TRBV29-1,TRBJ2-7
CASSQETGDLENTEAFF,TGCGCCAGCAGCCAAGAGACAGGGGACCTCGAAAACACTGAAGCTTTCTTT,once,TRBD1,TRBV4-3,TRBJ1-1
CASSQEPGTEDEQYF,TGCGCCAGCAGCCAAGAGCCCGGGACAGAAGACGAGCAGTACTTC,NA,TRBD1,TRBV4-3,TRBJ2-7
CASSFYSGTADEQYF,TGTGCCAGCAGTTTTTATTCCGGGACTGCCGACGAGCAGTACTTC,once,NA,TRBV13,TRBJ2-7
CASSLVGRTSTDTQYF,TGTGCCAGCAGCTTAGTGGGCCGGACTAGCACAGATACGCAGTATTTT,NA,NA,TRBV7-2,TRBJ2-3
CASSFDRGRPGANVLTF,TGCGCCAGCAGCTTCGACAGGGGTCGTCCTGGGGCCAACGTCCTGACTTTC,NA,TRBD1,TRBV5-1,TRBJ2-6
CASTEEGSSNQPQHF,TGTGCCAGCACCGAGGAGGGATCTAGCAATCAGCCCCAGCATTTT,NA,NA,TRBV6-1,TRBJ1-5
CASSDRGQGKWDGYTF,TGCGCCAGCAGTGATAGGGGACAGGGGAAATGGGATGGCTACACCTTC,NA,TRBD1,TRBV10-2,TRBJ1-2
CASSSRRNAADKLFF,TGTGCCAGCAGCTCGCGGCGGAACGCCGCGGATAAACTGTTTTTT,once,NA,TRBV13,TRBJ1-4
CASSDSTTPYDNQPQHF,TGTGCCAGCAGTGACTCAACTACCCCGTACGACAATCAGCCCCAGCATTTT,NA,NA,TRBV2,TRBJ1-5
CASSPGGGGETQYF,TGTGCCAGCAGCCCGGGGGGTGGGGGCGAGACCCAGTACTTC,NA,NA,TRBV11-2,TRBJ2-5
CASSLDLGTPRLSEQYF,TGTGCCAGCAGCTTAGATCTGGGCACACCCCGTTTAAGCGAGCAGTACTTC,NA,NA,TRBV11-2,TRBJ2-7
CASSGRSVRSYEQYF,TGTGCCAGCAGCGGCCGGAGTGTGCGCTCCTACGAGCAGTACTTC,NA,NA,TRBV7-8,TRBJ2-7
CASPGREAPFYEQFF,TGTGCCAGTCCAGGGCGGGAGGCCCCCTTTTATGAGCAGTTCTTC,once,TRBD2,TRBV2,TRBJ2-1
CAWSWGGSFYEQYF,TGTGCCTGGAGTTGGGGGGGGTCGTTCTACGAGCAGTACTTC,few,TRBD2,TRBV30,TRBJ2-7
CASRLGQGAGEQYF,TGTGCCAGCAGGCTGGGACAGGGGGCGGGTGAGCAGTACTTC,NA,TRBD1,TRBV6-5,TRBJ2-7
CASTTTGGLSGEQYF,TGTGCCAGCACCACAACAGGGGGTTTATCTGGGGAGCAGTACTTC,NA,TRBD1,TRBV6-1,TRBJ2-7
CSVNGGTKNTEAFF,TGCAGCGTCAACGGGGGGACCAAGAACACTGAAGCTTTCTTT,NA,NA,TRBV29-1,TRBJ1-1
CASRDPGTGRYEQYF,TGTGCCAGCAGAGACCCCGGGACAGGGCGTTACGAGCAGTACTTC,NA,TRBD1,TRBV6-5,TRBJ2-7
CAWAPRTAEPQYF,TGTGCCTGGGCTCCCCGGACAGCCGAACCCCAGTACTTC,NA,NA,TRBV30,TRBJ2-5
CASSLERSRGHQPQHF,TGTGCCAGCAGCTTAGAAAGGTCCAGGGGGCATCAGCCCCAGCATTTT,NA,TRBD1,TRBV7-9,TRBJ1-5
CASSSRESGGYTF,TGTGCCAGCAGCTCGAGAGAGTCAGGAGGCTACACCTTC,NA,NA,TRBV5-5,TRBJ1-2
CASSKTSGGTTSTDTQYF,TGTGCCAGCAGTAAGACTAGCGGGGGGACTACTAGCACAGATACGCAGTATTTT,NA,TRBD2,TRBV2,TRBJ2-3
CASSHPLGGNEQFF,TGCGCCAGCAGCCATCCTCTGGGGGGGAATGAGCAGTTCTTC,NA,TRBD2,TRBV4-1,TRBJ2-1
CASSLTSGRAHEQYF,TGTGCCAGCAGCTTAACTAGCGGGAGGGCCCACGAGCAGTACTTC,NA,TRBD2,TRBV11-2,TRBJ2-7
CASSPGYSLDYEQYF,TGTGCCAGTAGTCCAGGGTACTCCCTGGACTACGAGCAGTACTTC,NA,NA,TRBV19,TRBJ2-7
CASSIQVSRLDGYTF,TGTGCCAGTAGTATCCAAGTTTCCAGGTTAGATGGCTACACCTTC,NA,NA,TRBV19,TRBJ1-2
CASSKGSDRFSHYGYTF,TGTGCCAGCAGCAAAGGGTCCGACAGATTCTCTCACTATGGCTACACCTTC,NA,NA,TRBV21-1,TRBJ1-2
CASSLVPGRGLGEQYF,TGTGCCAGCAGCTTAGTTCCCGGGAGGGGGCTGGGCGAGCAGTACTTC,NA,NA,TRBV11-3,TRBJ2-7
CASSGLAEASGANVLTF,TGTGCCAGCAGTGGACTAGCGGAGGCCTCTGGGGCCAACGTCCTGACTTTC,NA,TRBD2,TRBV2,TRBJ2-6
CASSYFTGDGNYGYTF,TGTGCCAGCAGTTACTTTACAGGGGACGGTAACTATGGCTACACCTTC,NA,TRBD1,TRBV6-5,TRBJ1-2
CASSVTGQLANYGYTF,TGTGCCAGCAGCGTAACGGGACAACTAGCTAACTATGGCTACACCTTC,NA,NA,TRBV7-9,TRBJ1-2